Listed here is a single T cell receptor (beta chain). Its target is unknown. Measured with immunoSEQ multiplex PCR; TCRdb has only the in-frame clones, and not every one. In the table there are 550,000 to 800,000 clones, around two thirds of which are singletons. The data derive from a study of shared clonotypes between healthy human individuals. Overall study findings and caveats: Larger estimated richness was generally recorded for naive subsets relative to memory subsets. Some naive CD4 clonotypes, 4% to 6%, turned up in common across a handful of donors.

The CDR3 has 16 residues. The V gene end was trimmed by 4 bases and the J gene end by 1 base; junction bases not matched to a gene: 3. The V gene's germline CDR1 is SGHRS and CDR2 YFSETQ. Material for sequencing was memory CD4+ T cells sorted from blood. As to subset: CD45RA-negative fraction. V and J are TRBV5-1 and TRBJ2-2; 11 bases agree with TRBD2. The sequence came from a woman aged 25 to 39 in good health. The CDR3 DNA follows: TGCGCCAGCAGCCTTCTAGCGGGAGGGAACACCGGGGAGCTGTTTTTT. This encodes CASSLLAGGNTGELFF. Variable domain in full (rest from reference TRBV5-1 and TRBJ2-2): KAGVTQTPRYLIKTRGQQVTLSCSPISGHRSVSWYQQTPGQGLQFLFEYFSETQRNKGNFPGRFSGRQFSNSRSEMNVSTLELGDSALYLCASSLLAGGNTGELFFGEGSRLTVL.